This T cell receptor beta chain derives from a study of quantifying T cell responses using KT2 cells. Study at large: RNA was reverse transcribed with TCR alpha and beta constant-region primers.

The sample is PBMC spiked with counted cells of clone KT2. This clonotype has at least ten counts. Its target is not known. Each cDNA got a UMI-containing oligo ligated at its 3' end. An equimolar mix of RC1.1 and RC1.2 primed the beta chain across TRBC1 and TRBC2. One entry per CDR3 protein results from TCRdb running MiXCR on the UMI-ligation and nested PCR reads. This table has 39,000 or so distinct CDR3 sequences, about 15% appearing once. The germline V gene encodes CDR1 LGHDT and CDR2 YNNKEL (reference sequence). Trimming took off 4 bases at V and 0 bases at J, with 16 bases between the two ends. The CDR3 totals 17 residues. Overall study results and limits: The number of KT2 alpha and beta sequences was a linear function of input KT2 cells.

V and J are TRBV3-1 and TRBJ2-1, with no clear D. This receptor was identified in a human donor. The sample was PBMCs spiked with cells of the T cell clone KT2. CDR3 region: CASSRFAPDSSYNEQFF. The DNA for the CDR3 is TGTGCCAGCAGCCGGTTCGCGCCTGATAGCTCCTACAATGAGCAGTTCTTC.